This TCR beta chain was obtained from a study of regulatory T cells in long-lasting Graves disease. For the study at large: Graves' patients with a new diagnosis had received antithyroid drugs under 3 months.

Time point indicated: newly diagnosed GD, antithyroid drugs for less than 3 months. From PBMCs, RNA was extracted and then used to make the TCR library. The TCR beta library used iRepertoire HTBI primers with Arm-PCR amplification of CDR3. Using its own MiXCR run on the multiplex PCR reads, TCRdb lists one record per CDR3 protein. The repertoire includes 400,000 to 500,000 distinct CDR3 sequences, under 15% of them detected once, and around 17% sits in the top ten. V was trimmed by 0 bases and J by 0 bases, leaving 9 bases between them. The germline CDR1 and CDR2 sequences are SGHTA and FQGTGA. The CDR3 length is 15 residues. A further study also used this sample, focusing on T cells in Graves' hyperthyroidism and ophthalmopathy. That paper states: Stable Graves' hyperthyroidism denoted no ophthalmopathy progression over 18 months.

This material consisted of peripheral blood mononuclear cells (PBMCs), taken at new diagnosis, from a patient treated with antithyroid drugs. This clonotype was sampled from a woman in her thirties with Graves disease. V is TRBV7-3 and J is TRBJ2-7; D possibly matches TRBD1 or TRBD2 (5 bases each). The CDR3 region is CASSLTGRDSYEQYF. DNA for the CDR3: TGTGCCAGCAGCTTAACGGGACGAGACTCCTACGAGCAGTACTTC.